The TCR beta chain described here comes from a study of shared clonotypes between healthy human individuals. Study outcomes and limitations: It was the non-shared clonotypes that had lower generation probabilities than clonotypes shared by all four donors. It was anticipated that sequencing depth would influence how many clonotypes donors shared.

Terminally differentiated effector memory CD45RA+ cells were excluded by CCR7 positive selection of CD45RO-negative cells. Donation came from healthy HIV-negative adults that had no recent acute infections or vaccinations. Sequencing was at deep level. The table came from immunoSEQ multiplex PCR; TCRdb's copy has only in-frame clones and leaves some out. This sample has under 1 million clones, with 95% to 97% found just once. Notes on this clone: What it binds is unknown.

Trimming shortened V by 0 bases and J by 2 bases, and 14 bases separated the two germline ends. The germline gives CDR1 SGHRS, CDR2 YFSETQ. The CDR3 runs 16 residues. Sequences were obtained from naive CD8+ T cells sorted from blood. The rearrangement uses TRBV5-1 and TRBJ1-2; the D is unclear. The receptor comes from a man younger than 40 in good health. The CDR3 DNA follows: TGCGCCAGCAGCTTGGGGCAGCAAACATGGAACTATGGCTACACCTTC. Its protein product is CASSLGQQTWNYGYTF.